A selection of T cell receptor beta chains follows, all from one sample in a study of T cell repertoires in cytomegalovirus infection. TCRdb reprocessed the reads with MiXCR, giving one entry per CDR3 protein. Of about 300,000 distinct CDR3 sequences in the sample, roughly 9.3% are singletons; the top ten hold less than 3%. Specimen: PBMCs. The source of these receptors is a human donor in good health (CMV status not recorded). Some clones in this sample may be carry-over from other donors' samples. The CDR3 runs from the conserved cysteine through the conserved F or W. The D gene is left open where the match is weak. Clone size is not always given. Where it is, it says once, few, many or a class for expanded clones.

>TRBV6-2/TRBV6-3|many|TRBJ2-3|TRBD2
CASSKRGALDTQYF
TGTGCCAGCAGCAAGCGGGGGGCCTTGGATACGCAGTATTTT
>TRBV5-1|many|TRBJ2-1|TRBD2
CASGRLADNEQFF
TGCGCCAGCGGCAGACTAGCGGACAATGAGCAGTTCTTC
>TRBV7-2|many|TRBJ2-3|.
CASSVSNVLDTQYF
TGTGCCAGCAGCGTCTCGAATGTTTTAGATACGCAGTATTTT
>TRBV7-2|many|TRBJ1-2|.
CASSLWAGANYGYTF
TGTGCCAGCAGCTTATGGGCGGGAGCTAACTATGGCTACACCTTC
>TRBV7-9|many|TRBJ2-1|TRBD2
CASSLLAGANNEQFF
TGTGCCAGCAGTCTTCTAGCGGGGGCTAACAATGAGCAGTTCTTC
>TRBV29-1|many|TRBJ2-2|TRBD1
CSVRRTGLDTGELFF
TGCAGCGTTCGAAGGACAGGGTTAGACACCGGGGAGCTGTTTTTT
>TRBV7-3|many|TRBJ2-3|.
CASSLMGAGTDTQYF
TGTGCCAGCAGCTTAATGGGCGCAGGGACAGATACGCAGTATTTT
>TRBV5-4|many|TRBJ2-5|.
CASSLAGFKTQYF
TGTGCCAGCAGCTTGGCGGGGTTCAAGACCCAGTACTTC
>TRBV7-2|many|TRBJ1-5|TRBD1
CASSPTGGRGNQPQHF
TGTGCCAGCAGCCCCACAGGGGGCAGGGGCAATCAGCCCCAGCATTTT
>TRBV14|many|TRBJ2-5|.
CASSPIEAGQETQYF
TGTGCCAGCAGCCCCATCGAGGCGGGCCAAGAGACCCAGTACTTC
>TRBV28|many|TRBJ1-2|TRBD1
CASSIGQGGYGYTF
TGTGCCAGCAGTATCGGACAGGGAGGATATGGCTACACCTTC
>TRBV28|many|TRBJ2-1|.
CASPPSDRYFLGYNEQFF
TGTGCCAGCCCTCCGTCGGACAGATACTTTTTAGGATACAATGAGCAGTTCTTC
>TRBV12-3/TRBV12-4|many|TRBJ1-1|.
CASSSRAPNTEAFF
TGTGCCAGCAGTTCACGGGCACCCAACACTGAAGCTTTCTTT
>TRBV12-3/TRBV12-4|few|TRBJ1-1|.
CASSPHRQANTEAFF
TGTGCCAGCAGTCCCCACCGACAGGCGAACACTGAAGCTTTCTTT
>TRBV4-2|many|TRBJ2-2|TRBD2
CASSRVLAGGNTGELFF
TGTGCCAGCAGCCGCGTACTAGCGGGGGGGAACACCGGGGAGCTGTTTTTT
>TRBV19|many|TRBJ1-2|.
CASRHTGRGDYYGYTF
TGTGCCAGTAGGCATACAGGGAGAGGAGACTACTATGGCTACACCTTC
>TRBV2|.|TRBJ1-5|TRBD1
CASGQGSNQPQHF
TGTGCCAGCGGACAGGGGTCCAATCAGCCCCAGCATTTT
>TRBV7-9|many|TRBJ2-1|.
CASSLGTANEQFF
TGTGCCAGCAGCTTAGGGACAGCCAATGAGCAGTTCTTC
>TRBV28|many|TRBJ1-5|.
CASSQNQPQHF
TGTGCCAGCAGTCAGAATCAGCCCCAGCATTTT
>TRBV7-9|many|TRBJ2-1|.
CASSGSGRNNEQFF
TGTGCCAGCAGCGGATCCGGACGGAACAATGAGCAGTTCTTC
>TRBV11-3|many|TRBJ2-1|.
CASSLAGLNNEQFF
TGTGCCAGCAGCTTAGCTGGTTTGAACAATGAGCAGTTCTTC
>TRBV20-1|.|TRBJ2-6|.
CSARRHSGANVLTF
TGCAGTGCTAGACGACACTCTGGGGCCAACGTCCTGACTTTC
>TRBV28|few|TRBJ2-1|.
CASSFGGFGQFF
TGTGCCAGCAGTTTTGGGGGTTTCGGGCAGTTCTTC
>TRBV6-2/TRBV6-3|many|TRBJ2-1|.
CASRNQLVPGYNEQFF
TGTGCCAGCAGAAATCAACTAGTCCCGGGGTACAATGAGCAGTTCTTC
>TRBV20-1|many|TRBJ2-3|TRBD2
CSAGGVVETDTQYF
TGCAGTGCTGGGGGGGTTGTCGAGACAGATACGCAGTATTTT
>TRBV4-3|once|TRBJ1-1|.
CASSQARAGNTEAFF
TGCGCCAGCAGCCAGGCTCGCGCAGGGAACACTGAAGCTTTCTTT
>TRBV6-1|many|TRBJ1-2|TRBD1
CASRRTGGDGYTF
TGTGCCAGCAGACGGACAGGGGGAGATGGCTACACCTTC
>TRBV29-1|few|TRBJ1-4|.
CSVEMGNEKLFF
TGCAGCGTTGAAATGGGTAATGAAAAACTGTTTTTT
>TRBV20-1|many|TRBJ1-2|TRBD1
CSAWSDRGHGYTF
TGCAGTGCGTGGAGCGACAGGGGGCATGGCTACACCTTC
>TRBV7-9|many|TRBJ2-2|.
CASSQRVGAAGELFF
TGTGCCAGCAGCCAGAGGGTTGGTGCGGCCGGGGAGCTGTTTTTT
>TRBV6-2/TRBV6-3|many|TRBJ1-1|.
CASSFPGQWNTEAFF
TGTGCCAGCAGTTTTCCGGGACAATGGAACACTGAAGCTTTCTTT
>TRBV20-1|.|TRBJ2-3|TRBD2
CSARGTSGVGSTDTQYF
TGCAGTGCTAGAGGGACTAGCGGGGTTGGTAGTACAGATACGCAGTATTTT
>TRBV6-5|few|TRBJ2-3|.
CASGKQGRTDTQYF
TGTGCCAGCGGAAAACAGGGGAGGACAGATACGCAGTATTTT
>TRBV28|few|TRBJ1-2|TRBD1
CASSFQGGYYGYTF
TGTGCCAGCAGTTTCCAGGGGGGCTACTATGGCTACACCTTC
>TRBV10-3|many|TRBJ2-5|.
CAISERQQETQYF
TGTGCCATCAGTGAACGGCAGCAAGAGACCCAGTACTTC
>TRBV20-1|many|TRBJ1-1|.
CSATRHRGLMNTEAFF
TGCAGTGCTACCCGGCACCGGGGTCTAATGAACACTGAAGCTTTCTTT
>TRBV7-9|many|TRBJ2-1|.
CASSSITTSSHEQFF
TGTGCCAGCAGCTCAATTACTACTAGCAGCCATGAGCAGTTCTTC
>TRBV6-2/TRBV6-3|.|TRBJ1-5|.
CASSYRQAISPQHF
TGTGCCAGCAGTTACAGACAGGCGATCTCTCCCCAGCATTTT
>TRBV7-9|many|TRBJ2-2|.
CASSLREGPGTGELFF
TGTGCCAGCAGCTTACGTGAAGGTCCGGGCACCGGGGAGCTGTTTTTT
>TRBV6-5|many|TRBJ2-5|.
CASSSDTWRKETQYF
TGTGCCAGCAGTTCCGACACCTGGAGGAAAGAGACCCAGTACTTC
>TRBV2|few|TRBJ2-3|TRBD2
CASSEWGLAGGDDTQYF
TGTGCCAGCAGTGAATGGGGACTAGCGGGGGGTGATGATACGCAGTATTTT
>TRBV7-2|few|TRBJ2-3|.
CASSVYGGLTDTQYF
TGTGCCAGCAGCGTCTACGGGGGGCTGACAGATACGCAGTATTTT
>TRBV15|many|TRBJ2-5|.
CATSRDGYQETQYF
TGTGCCACCAGCAGAGATGGGTACCAAGAGACCCAGTACTTC